The next 28 T cell receptor beta chains were all read from a single sample in a study of cytomegalovirus exposure and HLA in healthy donors. The PCR employed 60 Vbeta primers together with 13 Jbeta primers. Measured with immunoSEQ multiplex PCR; TCRdb has only the in-frame clones, and not every one. The table shows tens of thousands of clones, with 80% to 90% occurring only once. The sample consisted of PBMCs. Receptor source: a woman younger than 45 in good health and CMV-seronegative.

This clone showed up just once. The chain employs TRBV19 and TRBJ1-2; D unclear. V lost 7 bases and J 2 bases, leaving 14 bases between the germline ends. Per germline, CDR1 LNHDA and CDR2 SQIVND (reference sequence). This CDR3 region has 14 residues. CDR3 amino acids: CASNDSGRNYGYTF. The DNA for the CDR3 is TGTGCCAGTAATGACTCCGGCCGAAACTATGGCTACACCTTC.

The V gene is TRBV21-1, the J gene TRBJ2-1; the D segment call TRBD2 is taken from the table without a DNA check. TRBV21-1 is termed a pseudogene. The CDR3 has 15 residues. The CDR3 sequence: CASSNFQEAYNEQFF. Written as DNA, the CDR3 is TGTGCCAGCAGCAATTTTCAGGAGGCCTACAATGAGCAGTTCTTC.

This clone showed up just a few times. This rearrangement joins TRBV7-3 to TRBJ2-5; 7 nucleotides agree with TRBD2. There are 15 residues in the CDR3. V was clipped by 1 base and J by 5 bases; unmatched bases: 7. Germline CDR1 is SGHTA and CDR2 is FQGTGA. Written as DNA, the CDR3 is TGTGCCAGCAGCTTAAATGGGGGGGGTTCGGAGACCCAGTACTTC. Amino acid sequence: CASSLNGGGSETQYF.

This chain links TRBV15 with TRBJ2-1, with D possibly matching TRBD2 (6 bases). The V gene's germline CDR1 is LNHNV and CDR2 YYDKDF (reference sequence). V lost 0 bases to trimming and J lost 4 bases, with 10 bases between them. The CDR3 is 15 amino acids. The CDR3 DNA reads as TGTGCCACCAGCAGAGATAGCGGTCCGTACAATGAGCAGTTCTTC. Its translation is CATSRDSGPYNEQFF.

The V and J genes are TRBV2 and TRBJ2-1; 9 bases are a match to TRBD1. In germline, CDR1 is SNHLY, CDR2 FYNNEI. The V segment lost 7 bases and the J segment 6 bases; nucleotides outside the gene matches: 10. The CDR3 is made up of 15 amino acids. CDR3 loop: CASIPQTGGSNEQFF. DNA of the CDR3: TGTGCCAGCATCCCTCAGACAGGGGGGTCCAATGAGCAGTTCTTC. The full variable domain, rest sourced from reference TRBV2 and TRBJ2-1, is EPEVTQTPSHQVTQMGQEVILRCVPISNHLYFYWYRQILGQKVEFLVSFYNNEISEKSEIFDDQFSVERPDGSNFTLKIRSTKLEDSAMYFCASIPQTGGSNEQFFGPGTRLTVL.

V usage is TRBV29-1 and J usage is TRBJ1-2; D possibly corresponds to TRBD1 (5 bases). Germline V gives CDR1 SQVTM, CDR2 ANQGSEA. The CDR3 is 12 residues long. The V and J ends lost 3 bases and 3 bases respectively, with 8 bases between them. The CDR3 DNA follows: TGCAGCGTTGACAGGGCGGACTATGGCTACACCTTC. Translation: CSVDRADYGYTF.

The gene calls are TRBV7-2 and TRBJ2-5; 9 positions match TRBD2. V trimming: 5 bases; J trimming: 5 bases; junction bases outside the gene matches: 9. Germline CDR1 reads SGHTA; CDR2 reads FQGNSA. The CDR3 length is 15 residues. This CDR3 is CASSPLAGVRETQYF. The CDR3 DNA reads as TGTGCCAGCAGCCCATTAGCGGGAGTACGGGAGACCCAGTACTTC. The variable domain in full, completed from reference TRBV7-2 and TRBJ2-5, reads GAGVSQSPSNKVTEKGKDVELRCDPISGHTALYWYRQSLGQGLEFLIYFQGNSAPDKSGLPSDRFSAERTGGSVSTLTIQRTQQEDSAVYLCASSPLAGVRETQYFGPGTRLLVL.

The chain recombines TRBV9 with TRBJ1-4; weak D call: TRBD1 (5 bases). The CDR3 is made up of 17 amino acids. The germline gives CDR1 SGDLS, CDR2 YYNGEE. V lost 0 bases to trimming and J lost 2 bases, with 14 bases between them. The CDR3 DNA is TGTGCCAGCAGCGTAGGGGGAGGCTGGGGCACTAATGAAAAACTGTTTTTT. Translation gives CASSVGGGWGTNEKLFF.

The rearrangement links TRBV5-1 to TRBJ2-3, with a weak D call TRBD2 (5 bases). Between the trimmed V and J ends, which lost 2 bases and 2 bases, there was a span of 6 bases. The CDR3 sequence is 13 residues long. CDR1 SGHRS and CDR2 YFSETQ come from the germline V gene. Here the CDR3 DNA reads TGCGCCAGCAGCTTCGGACTCACAGATACGCAGTATTTT. Translation gives CASSFGLTDTQYF.

The V gene is TRBV5-6, the J gene TRBJ2-7, with a tentative D call TRBD2 (6 bases). The germline V gene encodes CDR1 SGHDT and CDR2 YYEEEE. V was clipped by 2 bases and J by 2 bases, with 8 bases between them. The CDR3 covers 13 residues. CDR3 region: CASSFRGAYEQYF. The DNA of the CDR3 is TGTGCCAGCAGCTTCCGCGGGGCCTACGAGCAGTACTTC.

This chain links TRBV10-1 with TRBJ1-1, with D possibly being TRBD1 (6 bases). V shed 2 bases and J shed 3 bases, with 10 bases lying between them. This CDR3 is 14 amino acids long. The germline V gene encodes CDR1 WNHNN and CDR2 SYGVQD (reference sequence). CDR3 residues: CASSETGRDTEAFF. CDR3 DNA: TGCGCCAGCAGTGAGACAGGGCGGGACACTGAAGCTTTCTTT.

This clone occurred a few times. The V gene is TRBV7-2, the J gene TRBJ2-7; tentative D call: TRBD2 (5 bases). Trimming left V 5 bases short and J 0 bases short, with 11 bases between. This CDR3 has 14 residues. The germline V gene encodes CDR1 SGHTA and CDR2 FQGNSA. Written as DNA, the CDR3 is TGTGCCAGCAGCGCCTCGCTAGCCTCCTACGAGCAGTACTTC. Its translation: CASSASLASYEQYF.

The CDR3 DNA reads as TGTGCCAGTAGTATAAGGGGACAGGGTCAAGAGACCCAGTACTTC. Encoded protein: CASSIRGQGQETQYF. V gene TRBV19 combines with J gene TRBJ2-5; TRBD1 aligns across 9 bases. J gave up 2 bases and V 2 bases, and 3 bases lay outside the gene matches. The germline gives CDR1 LNHDA, CDR2 SQIVND (reference sequence). This CDR3 has 15 amino acids.

The chain uses TRBV5-4 and TRBJ2-1, with 7 bases that match TRBD2. Germline V gives CDR1 SGHNT, CDR2 YYREEE (reference sequence). V was pared by 3 bases and J by 3 bases, with 6 bases of the junction left unmatched. This CDR3 is 15 amino acids long. The CDR3 nucleotides read TGTGCCAGCAGCTCGCCGGGGAGGGGCTACAATGAGCAGTTCTTC. Encoded protein: CASSSPGRGYNEQFF.

The genes are TRBV5-4 and TRBJ1-4; D might be TRBD1 (6 bases). The CDR3 sequence is 15 residues long. Deletions cut 4 bases from V and 8 bases from J, with 18 bases between. Germline CDR1 and CDR2: SGHNT and YYREEE (reference sequence). DNA for the CDR3: TGTGCCAGCAGCGGGGCAGGGGAGAAGGGAGAAAAACTGTTTTTT. This sequence encodes CASSGAGEKGEKLFF. The whole variable domain, filled in from reference TRBV5-4 and TRBJ1-4, reads ETGVTQSPTHLIKTRGQQVTLRCSSQSGHNTVSWYQQALGQGPQFIFQYYREEENGRGNFPPRFSGLQFPNYSSELNVNALELDDSALYLCASSGAGEKGEKLFFGSGTQLSVL.

Comments on this clone: At one boundary the junction diverges from the germline segment, which might be a read error. The V call is TRBV6-1, the J call TRBJ1-5, with D possibly being TRBD1 (6 bases). Germline values: CDR1 MNHNS, CDR2 SASEGT. The CDR3 length is 14 residues. CDR3 sequence: CASSEGGGHQPQHF. The DNA of the CDR3 is TGTGCCAGCAGCGAAGGAGGGGGTCATCAGCCCCAGCATTTT.

The CDR3 bases are TGCAGCGTTAGACAGGGCGCTGGGGCCAACGTCCTGACTTTC. Its protein is CSVRQGAGANVLTF. The chain employs TRBV29-1 and TRBJ2-6; TRBD1 matches at 7 bases. The trim removed 5 bases at V and 2 bases at J, leaving 3 bases unmatched. The length of the CDR3 is 14 residues. CDR1 SQVTM and CDR2 ANQGSEA come from the germline V gene.

This clone is a singleton in its sample. The chain couples TRBV27 to TRBJ2-7; 8 bases are shared with TRBD2. In germline, CDR1 is MNHEY, CDR2 SMNVEV (reference sequence). V was pared by 5 bases and J by 5 bases, with 14 bases of the junction left unmatched. The length of the CDR3 is 16 residues. The CDR3 bases are TGTGCCAGCAGTCTAACTCCGGGACTAGTTTTCCACGAGCAGTACTTC. It translates to CASSLTPGLVFHEQYF.

The chain is built from TRBV2 and TRBJ2-1; 9 nucleotides align to TRBD2. The CDR3 spans 15 residues. V lost 8 bases and J lost 9; bases outside the gene matches: 14. Germline loops: CDR1 SNHLY, CDR2 FYNNEI. The CDR3 DNA follows: TGTGCCAGCGGGGGAGTAGCGGGAGCATCCGTTGAGCAGTTCTTC. It encodes CASGGVAGASVEQFF.

The V gene is TRBV5-1, the J gene TRBJ2-5, with D perhaps TRBD2 (6 bases). CDR1 and CDR2 from the germline V gene are SGHRS and YFSETQ. This CDR3 region has 14 residues. Between the trimmed V and J ends, which lost 0 bases and 2 bases, there was a span of 8 bases. The CDR3 loop is CASSLVGGQETQYF. DNA for the CDR3: TGCGCCAGCAGCTTGGTGGGGGGACAAGAGACCCAGTACTTC.

This clone has only one observation. The gene calls are TRBV27 and TRBJ2-1; D perhaps matches TRBD2 (5 bases). The V and J ends lost 7 bases and 0 bases respectively, with 16 bases between them. Germline V gives CDR1 MNHEY, CDR2 SMNVEV (reference sequence). The CDR3 is made up of 16 amino acids. This CDR3 reads CASKVERTSSYNEQFF. DNA for the CDR3: TGTGCCAGCAAGGTAGAGCGGACCAGCTCCTACAATGAGCAGTTCTTC.

CDR3 sequence: CASSIVPQSLEQYF. CDR3 DNA: TGTGCCAGTAGTATAGTGCCACAATCTCTCGAGCAGTACTTC. The gene calls are TRBV19 and TRBJ2-7; the D is unclear. Germline CDR1 LNHDA, CDR2 SQIVND (reference sequence). Deletions cut 1 base from V and 6 bases from J, with 13 bases between. The CDR3 is 14 residues long.

This clone was observed a single time. The rearrangement uses TRBV5-1 and TRBJ1-1, with a tentative D call TRBD1 (5 bases). V was shortened by 1 base and J by 1 base, with 11 bases between the two germline ends. The germline gives CDR1 SGHRS, CDR2 YFSETQ. This CDR3 region has 15 residues. The CDR3 loop reads CASSLLGGSNTEAFF. CDR3 nucleotides: TGCGCCAGCAGCTTGTTGGGGGGATCGAACACTGAAGCTTTCTTT.

The chain has TRBV14 and TRBJ1-4; no clear D gene. Trimming took off 3 bases at V and 1 base at J, with 12 bases between the two ends. CDR1 is SGHDN, CDR2 FVKESK, per germline. This CDR3 region has 16 residues. The CDR3 reads CASSQLQVGTNEKLFF. The CDR3, as DNA: TGTGCCAGCAGCCAGCTCCAGGTCGGAACTAATGAAAAACTGTTTTTT. The entire variable domain, with the rest obtained from reference TRBV14 and TRBJ1-4, is as follows: EAGVTQFPSHSVIEKGQTVTLRCDPISGHDNLYWYRRVMGKEIKFLLHFVKESKQDESGMPNNRFLAERTGGTYSTLKVQPAELEDSGVYFCASSQLQVGTNEKLFFGSGTQLSVL.

The chain joins TRBV9 to TRBJ2-3, with a possible D match to TRBD2 (7 bases). Germline loops: CDR1 SGDLS, CDR2 YYNGEE. This CDR3 has 16 amino acids. V was shortened by 1 base and J by 0 bases, with 12 bases between the two germline ends. The CDR3 DNA reads TGTGCCAGCAGCGTAAGGGGGGGACAAAGCACAGATACGCAGTATTTT. This codes for CASSVRGGQSTDTQYF.

The rearrangement uses TRBV10-2 and TRBJ1-3, with 7 bases matching TRBD1. With 7 bases clipped from V and 2 bases from J, the junction kept 5 bases outside the gene matches. Germline V gives CDR1 WSHSY, CDR2 SAAADI. The CDR3 is 14 amino acids. CDR3 region: CASKQGDAGNTIYF. CDR3 bases: TGCGCCAGCAAGCAGGGGGACGCTGGAAACACCATATATTTT.

The gene calls are TRBV4-2 and TRBJ2-5; 12 bases are a match to TRBD2. V was clipped by 1 base and J by 5 bases; unmatched bases: 14. This CDR3 comprises 19 residues. Germline loops: CDR1 LGHNA, CDR2 YNFKEQ. CDR3 in DNA: TGTGCCAGCAGCCAAGGATCCCTAGCGGGAGGGCCTGGGGGGGAGACCCAGTACTTC. It yields the protein CASSQGSLAGGPGGETQYF.

V is TRBV7-6 and J is TRBJ2-1, with 8 bases aligning to TRBD1. The CDR3 covers 16 residues. The germline V gene encodes CDR1 SGHVS and CDR2 FNYEAQ. J gave up 8 bases and V 0 bases, and 9 bases lay outside the gene matches. CDR3 sequence: CASSLAGQGAGYEQFF. The DNA for the CDR3 is TGTGCCAGCAGCTTAGCAGGGCAGGGGGCGGGCTATGAGCAGTTCTTC.